This T cell receptor (beta chain) was captured in a study of blood T cell repertoires in COVID-19. In the source study's methods: Reference gene primer amplification gave nucleated cell count estimates. The repertoire was sequenced with immunoSEQ multiplex PCR; TCRdb's copy has only in-frame clones and lacks some. The DNA gave D and trimming, while V, J and clone size come from that table. The repertoire has 65,000 to 70,000 clones, about 86% of them found once; the top ten carry around 4%. With V trimmed by 4 bases and J by 4 bases, 12 bases remained unmatched. The germline gives CDR1 SGHNT, CDR2 YENEEA. The CDR3 consists of 17 residues.

The sample comprised peripheral blood. The TCR sequence derives from a man between 45 and 60 years old with acute or convalescent COVID-19. This chain links TRBV11-3 with TRBJ1-5; 8 bases line up with TRBD1. CDR3 amino acids: CASSSQTGEVGNQPQHF. As DNA, the CDR3 is TGTGCCAGCAGCTCCCAGACAGGGGAGGTAGGGAATCAGCCCCAGCATTTT.